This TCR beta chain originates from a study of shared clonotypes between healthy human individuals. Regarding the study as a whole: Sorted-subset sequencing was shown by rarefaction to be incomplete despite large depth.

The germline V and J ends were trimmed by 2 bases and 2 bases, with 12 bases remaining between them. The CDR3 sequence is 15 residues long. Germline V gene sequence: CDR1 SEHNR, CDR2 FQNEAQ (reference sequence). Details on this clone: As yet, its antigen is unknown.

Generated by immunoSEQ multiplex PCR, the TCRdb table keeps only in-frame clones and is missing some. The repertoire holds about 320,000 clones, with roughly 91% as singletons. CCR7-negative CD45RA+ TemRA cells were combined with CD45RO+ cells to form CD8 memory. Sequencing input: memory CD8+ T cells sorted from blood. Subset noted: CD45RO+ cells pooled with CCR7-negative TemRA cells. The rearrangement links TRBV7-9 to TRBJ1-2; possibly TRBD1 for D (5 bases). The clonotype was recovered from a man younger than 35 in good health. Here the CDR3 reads CASSLWGVANYGYTF. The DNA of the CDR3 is TGTGCCAGCAGCTTATGGGGGGTGGCCAACTATGGCTACACCTTC.